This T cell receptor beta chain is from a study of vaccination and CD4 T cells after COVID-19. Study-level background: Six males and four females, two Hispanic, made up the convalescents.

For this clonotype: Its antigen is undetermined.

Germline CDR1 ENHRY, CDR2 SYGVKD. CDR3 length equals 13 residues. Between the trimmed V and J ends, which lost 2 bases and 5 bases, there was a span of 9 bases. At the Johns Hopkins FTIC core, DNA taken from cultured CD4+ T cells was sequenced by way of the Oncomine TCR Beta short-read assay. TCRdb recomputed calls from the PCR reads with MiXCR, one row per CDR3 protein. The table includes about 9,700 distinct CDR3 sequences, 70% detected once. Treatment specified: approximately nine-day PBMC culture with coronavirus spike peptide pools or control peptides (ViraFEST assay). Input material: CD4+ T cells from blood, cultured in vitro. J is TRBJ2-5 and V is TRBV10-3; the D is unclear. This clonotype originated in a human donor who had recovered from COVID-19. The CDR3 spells CAISEGSRETQYF. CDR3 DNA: TGTGCCATCAGTGAGGGGTCCCGGGAGACCCAGTACTTC.